Below, 26 T cell receptor beta chains from the same sample are listed, as sequenced in a study of early T cells in non-severe SARS-CoV-2 infection. TCRdb redid the calling of the 5' RACE reads with MiXCR, one entry per CDR3 protein. The data show 100,000 to 140,000 distinct CDR3 sequences, with around 10% seen just once and about 8% held by the top ten. Sequenced: whole blood. The source of these receptors is an adult who was a healthcare worker with PCR-confirmed SARS-CoV-2 infection or an uninfected control (not recorded which).

This clonotype was counted only a few times. The gene calls are TRBV28 and TRBJ2-7; 7 bases fit TRBD2. The ends lost 6 bases at V and 4 bases at J; junction bases unmatched: 15. CDR1 and CDR2 (germline): MDHEN, SYDVKM. The CDR3 runs 16 residues. The CDR3 DNA sequence: TGTGCCAGCAGCCAGGCCCCCGGGACTACCATGTACGAGCAGTACTTC. The encoded protein is CASSQAPGTTMYEQYF. The full variable domain, its missing parts supplied by reference TRBV28 and TRBJ2-7, is DVKVTQSSRYLVKRTGEKVFLECVQDMDHENMFWYRQDPGLGLRLIYFSYDVKMKEKGDIPEGYSVSREKKERFSLILESASTNQTSMYLCASSQAPGTTMYEQYFGPGTRLTVT.

This clonotype has only a few counts. This rearrangement joins TRBV20-1 to TRBJ1-2; D is perhaps TRBD1 (5 bases). Trimming stripped 6 bases from V and 6 bases from J, with 14 bases between. Germline V lookup: CDR1 DFQATT, CDR2 SNEGSKA (reference sequence). The CDR3 loop spans 12 amino acids. CDR3: CSAGGTVNGYTF. In DNA form, the CDR3 reads TGCAGTGCGGGAGGGACCGTAAATGGCTACACCTTC.

In its sample, this clonotype was seen many times. The chain has TRBV7-2 and TRBJ1-3; unclear D gene. Trimming removed 0 bases at V and 0 bases at J, with 12 bases between. The CDR3 sequence is 17 residues long. The germline CDR1 and CDR2 sequences are SGHTA and FQGNSA. The CDR3 sequence is CASSLARLRFSGNTIYF. CDR3 bases: TGTGCCAGCAGCTTAGCGCGGTTACGGTTCTCTGGAAACACCATATATTTT. Full variable domain (remainder filled in from reference TRBV7-2 and TRBJ1-3): GAGVSQSPSNKVTEKGKDVELRCDPISGHTALYWYRQSLGQGLEFLIYFQGNSAPDKSGLPSDRFSAERTGGSVSTLTIQRTQQEDSAVYLCASSLARLRFSGNTIYFGEGSWLTVV.

The genes are TRBV5-1 and TRBJ2-1; D ambiguous. V gave up 0 bases and J gave up 5 bases, with 9 bases separating them. Germline V gives CDR1 SGHRS, CDR2 YFSETQ. This CDR3 has 14 residues. CDR3 in DNA: TGCGCCAGCAGCTTGGGTAACCCGGACAATGAGCAGTTCTTC. As protein: CASSLGNPDNEQFF.

The chain carries TRBV6-2 or TRBV6-3 and TRBJ2-7; D call uncertain. The CDR3 spans 13 residues. The germline V and J ends were trimmed by 2 bases and 4 bases, with 9 bases remaining between them. Germline V gene lookup returns CDR1 MNHEY and CDR2 SVGEGT. Here the CDR3 reads CASSYGSNYEQYF. The CDR3 DNA follows: TGTGCCAGCAGTTACGGAAGTAATTACGAGCAGTACTTC.

This clonotype showed up many times. The chain links TRBV28 to TRBJ2-1; D unresolved. There are 13 residues in the CDR3. Germline V CDR1 and CDR2: MDHEN, SYDVKM. Trimming removed 6 bases at V and 0 bases at J, with 6 bases between. DNA of the CDR3: TGTGCCAGCAGAGGTAGCTCCTACAATGAGCAGTTCTTC. This sequence encodes CASRGSSYNEQFF.

This clonotype was seen a handful of times. V gene TRBV5-4 combines with J gene TRBJ2-3; no definite D call. CDR1 is SGHNT, CDR2 YYREEE, per germline (reference sequence). CDR3 length: 16 residues. Trimming shortened V by 0 bases and J by 1 base, and 12 bases separated the two germline ends. CDR3 sequence: CASSLAFAGGTDTQYF. The CDR3 region has the DNA TGTGCCAGCAGCTTGGCCTTCGCAGGAGGCACAGATACGCAGTATTTT.

This clonotype was counted at least ten times. The chain joins TRBV28 to TRBJ1-1; a possible D gene is TRBD1 (5 bases). Trimming shortened V by 5 bases and J by 11 bases, and 12 bases separated the two germline ends. The CDR3 consists of 11 residues. From germline, CDR1 is MDHEN and CDR2 SYDVKM. The CDR3 DNA reads TGTGCCAGCAGTATTGGGGGGTGGGCTTTCTTT. Translation: CASSIGGWAFF.

The V call is TRBV10-3, the J call TRBJ2-3; TRBD2 matches at 11 bases. V shed 5 bases and J 3 bases; nucleotides not matched to a gene: 4. Germline-derived CDR1 and CDR2 are ENHRY and SYGVKD. The CDR3 contains 15 residues. The DNA for the CDR3 is TGTGCCATCAGTTCCCCTAGCGGGGGGACAGATACGCAGTATTTT. This sequence encodes CAISSPSGGTDTQYF.

The V call is TRBV12-3 or TRBV12-4, the J call TRBJ2-7; unclear D gene. V lost 3 bases and J lost 0, with 15 bases in between. This CDR3 is 16 amino acids long. CDR3 region: CASSFGNVRSSYEQYF. CDR3 DNA sequence: TGTGCCAGCAGTTTCGGCAACGTACGAAGCTCCTACGAGCAGTACTTC.

The chain links TRBV28 to TRBJ2-1; D possibly corresponds to TRBD2 (5 bases). The CDR3 runs 12 residues. Germline V gene sequence: CDR1 MDHEN, CDR2 SYDVKM. Trimming removed 5 bases from V and 8 bases from J, with 10 bases in between. CDR3 sequence (DNA): TGTGCCAGCAGTCACGAGGGTGATGAGCAGTTCTTC. Translated, it gives CASSHEGDEQFF. Supplemented by reference TRBV28 and TRBJ2-1, the full variable domain reads DVKVTQSSRYLVKRTGEKVFLECVQDMDHENMFWYRQDPGLGLRLIYFSYDVKMKEKGDIPEGYSVSREKKERFSLILESASTNQTSMYLCASSHEGDEQFFGPGTRLTVL.

The sample holds many counts of this clonotype. The rearrangement joins TRBV6-2 or TRBV6-3 to TRBJ1-2; D ambiguous. V gave up 2 bases and J gave up 5 bases, with 12 bases separating them. This CDR3 is built from 14 residues. Germline V gives CDR1 MNHEY, CDR2 SVGEGT. The CDR3 nucleotides are TGTGCCAGCAGTTACAGACTTAGAGGGTATGGCTACACCTTC. Residues: CASSYRLRGYGYTF.

In its sample, this clonotype was seen many times. The V and J genes are TRBV6-2 or TRBV6-3 and TRBJ2-7; D is tentatively TRBD1 or TRBD2 (5 bases each). The CDR3 is 16 residues long. The V gene lost 8 bases and the J gene lost 0 bases, with 20 bases spanning the gap. Germline V gene sequence: CDR1 MNHEY, CDR2 SVGEGT. The CDR3 sequence: CASCRGLNYASYEQYF. The CDR3 bases are TGTGCCAGCTGCCGGGGCCTAAACTATGCCTCCTACGAGCAGTACTTC.

The chain couples TRBV7-9 to TRBJ2-5; no clear D. Germline V gives CDR1 SEHNR, CDR2 FQNEAQ (reference sequence). Trimming stripped 8 bases from V and 4 bases from J, with 5 bases between. The CDR3 has 10 residues. The CDR3 spells CASESETQYF. The CDR3 nucleotides are TGTGCCAGCGAGTCAGAGACCCAGTACTTC.

This clonotype was seen ten or more times. The chain links TRBV11-2 to TRBJ2-3; weak D call: TRBD1 (6 bases). Trimming removed 2 bases from V and 2 bases from J, with 11 bases in between. In germline, CDR1 is SGHAT, CDR2 FQNNGV. The CDR3 runs to 15 residues. The CDR3 reads CASSLRQGNTDTQYF. The CDR3 nucleotides are TGTGCCAGCAGCTTAAGGCAGGGGAACACAGATACGCAGTATTTT. Full variable domain (remainder filled in from reference TRBV11-2 and TRBJ2-3): EAGVAQSPRYKIIEKRQSVAFWCNPISGHATLYWYQQILGQGPKLLIQFQNNGVVDDSQLPKDRFSAERLKGVDSTLKIQPAKLEDSAVYLCASSLRQGNTDTQYFGPGTRLTVL.

This clonotype showed up many times. The chain has TRBV6-4 and TRBJ1-1; D might be TRBD1 (6 bases). Trimming took 5 bases from V and 7 from J, leaving 23 bases between them. Germline-derived CDR1 and CDR2 are MRHNA and SNTAGT. The CDR3 has 16 residues. The CDR3 reads CASSKTQGLNRGEAFF. The DNA of the CDR3 is TGTGCCAGCAGTAAGACACAGGGTCTAAATCGAGGTGAAGCTTTCTTT.

This clonotype was counted between two and nine times. This chain joins TRBV2 and TRBJ2-6; tentatively, D is TRBD2 (6 bases). Germline lookup yields CDR1 SNHLY and CDR2 FYNNEI. V shed 7 bases and J shed 2 bases, with 15 bases lying between them. This CDR3 region has 16 residues. CDR3 bases: TGTGCCAGCACCGAGGTGGCGGGAACTGGGGCCAACGTCCTGACTTTC. It translates to CASTEVAGTGANVLTF. The variable domain in full, completed from reference TRBV2 and TRBJ2-6, reads EPEVTQTPSHQVTQMGQEVILRCVPISNHLYFYWYRQILGQKVEFLVSFYNNEISEKSEIFDDQFSVERPDGSNFTLKIRSTKLEDSAMYFCASTEVAGTGANVLTFGAGSRLTVL.

This clonotype was seen many times. The chain has TRBV5-5 and TRBJ1-5; 7 bases map to TRBD1. This CDR3 spans 13 amino acids. Losses at the gene ends were 4 bases for V and 5 bases for J; bases not matched to a gene: 3. Germline CDR1 is SGHKS and CDR2 is YYEKEE (reference sequence). CDR3 nucleotide sequence: TGTGCCAGCAGCACCCAGGGGGATCAGCCCCAGCATTTT. It codes for CASSTQGDQPQHF.

This clonotype was recorded at least ten times. The chain uses TRBV7-2 and TRBJ2-7, with D maybe TRBD2 (5 bases). With 3 bases removed from V and 9 bases from J, the gap between germline ends came to 15 bases. CDR1 and CDR2 (germline): SGHTA, FQGNSA. This CDR3 has 13 residues. CDR3 bases: TGTGCCAGCAGCTTTTTTCGGGATAGTGGGCAGTACTTC. This codes for CASSFFRDSGQYF.

The sample holds many counts of this clonotype. J is TRBJ2-7 and V is TRBV7-2, with TRBD2 identical over 12 bases. Germline trimming cut 5 bases from V and 3 bases from J; bases unmatched to any gene: 2. Germline V gene lookup returns CDR1 SGHTA and CDR2 FQGNSA. The CDR3 runs to 14 residues. The CDR3 here is CASSPTSGSYEQYF. The CDR3, as DNA: TGTGCCAGCAGCCCGACTAGCGGGAGCTACGAGCAGTACTTC.

The table lists this clonotype with a few counts. This chain links TRBV2 with TRBJ2-7; D possibly corresponds to TRBD2 (6 bases). This CDR3 contains 19 residues. With 4 bases removed from V and 3 bases from J, the gap between germline ends came to 28 bases. CDR1 and CDR2 from the germline V gene are SNHLY and FYNNEI. This chain's CDR3 is CASSAIRDFNPREGYEQYF. As DNA, the CDR3 is TGTGCCAGCAGTGCCATCAGGGACTTCAATCCCCGGGAAGGCTACGAGCAGTACTTC.

This clonotype was observed a few times. The chain is built from TRBV20-1 and TRBJ2-5, with 11 bases identical to TRBD1. CDR3 length: 15 residues. The V segment lost 0 bases and the J segment 4 bases; nucleotides outside the gene matches: 4. The germline V gene encodes CDR1 DFQATT and CDR2 SNEGSKA (reference sequence). The CDR3 DNA reads as TGCAGTGCTAGAGACGGACAGGGGGCTAGAGAGACCCAGTACTTC. The encoded protein is CSARDGQGARETQYF.

The V and J genes are TRBV5-6 and TRBJ1-5; D gene ambiguous. The CDR3 loop spans 14 amino acids. Germline-derived CDR1 and CDR2 are SGHDT and YYEEEE. V shed 3 bases and J shed 7 bases, with 14 bases lying between them. CDR3 nucleotide sequence: TGTGCCAGCAGCTCGGAGAGGAGACGGCAGCCCCAGCATTTT. It codes for CASSSERRRQPQHF.

In its sample, this clonotype was seen a few times. V and J are TRBV7-2 and TRBJ2-2; either TRBD1 or TRBD2 may supply D (5 bases each). The CDR3 extends over 15 amino acids. V was shortened by 5 bases and J by 4 bases, with 14 bases between the two germline ends. Per the germline V gene, CDR1 is SGHTA and CDR2 is FQGNSA. The CDR3 region has the DNA TGTGCCAGCAGCCCACGGGCAGGGAGCACCGGGGAGCTGTTTTTT. Protein sequence: CASSPRAGSTGELFF.

This chain links TRBV20-1 with TRBJ1-3; TRBD1 matches at 10 bases. The CDR3 is 17 residues long. Germline V gives CDR1 DFQATT, CDR2 SNEGSKA (reference sequence). CDR3 loop: CGQEGQGPASSGNTIYF. CDR3 DNA sequence: TGCGGTCAGGAGGGACAGGGGCCCGCAAGCTCTGGAAACACCATATATTTT.

V and J are TRBV15 and TRBJ2-3; D is possibly TRBD1 or TRBD2 (5 bases each). This CDR3 comprises 13 residues. With 0 bases removed from V and 7 bases from J, the gap between germline ends came to 8 bases. The V gene's germline CDR1 is LNHNV and CDR2 YYDKDF (reference sequence). CDR3 sequence reads: CATSRDEGNTQYF. The CDR3 DNA follows: TGTGCCACCAGCAGAGATGAGGGGAATACGCAGTATTTT.